These 10 T cell receptor beta chains originate from one sample sequenced in a study of blood T cell repertoires in COVID-19. The assay was immunoSEQ multiplex PCR, and TCRdb's table has in-frame clones only and misses some. The table has roughly 180,000 clones, 87% seen once. The specimen sequenced was PBMCs or T cells enriched from blood (not recorded which). All receptors derive from a woman aged 25 to 39 who had recovered from COVID-19.

This chain joins TRBV9 and TRBJ1-3; D not certain. Germline V gene sequence: CDR1 SGDLS, CDR2 YYNGEE. The CDR3 covers 14 residues. The V end was cut by 0 bases, the J end by 1 base, with 5 bases between. CDR3 sequence: CASSVGQSGNTIYF. As DNA, the CDR3 is TGTGCCAGCAGCGTAGGACAATCTGGAAACACCATATATTTT.

V usage is TRBV27 and J usage is TRBJ1-1; D may be TRBD1 (5 bases). This CDR3 has 13 amino acids. Trimming pared 5 bases from V and 0 bases from J, leaving 7 bases between. Germline CDR1 and CDR2: MNHEY and SMNVEV (reference sequence). The CDR3 region has the DNA TGTGCCAGCAGTGTGACAGTGAACACTGAAGCTTTCTTT. It yields the protein CASSVTVNTEAFF.

This chain joins TRBV7-3 and TRBJ2-1, with D maybe TRBD2 (5 bases). Germline CDR1 reads SGHTA; CDR2 reads FQGTGA. V lost 3 bases and J lost 3, with 12 bases in between. The CDR3 has 15 amino acids. CDR3 bases: TGTGCCAGCAGCTTTGCCCGGACTTACTACAATGAGCAGTTCTTC. This translates into CASSFARTYYNEQFF.

This clone has more than one count but fewer than ten. The V and J genes are TRBV15 and TRBJ2-7; the match to TRBD1 covers 8 bases. Unmatched junction bases numbered 13, after V lost 4 bases and J lost 5 bases. This CDR3 has 16 amino acids. Germline V CDR1 and CDR2: LNHNV, YYDKDF (reference sequence). For the CDR3, the DNA is TGTGCCACCAGCACCCACGCAGGACAGGGTGTCCACGAGCAGTACTTC. Translating it yields CATSTHAGQGVHEQYF.

The rearrangement joins TRBV9 to TRBJ1-2; D may be TRBD1 (5 bases). Germline CDR1 is SGDLS and CDR2 is YYNGEE. V lost 4 bases and J lost 6, with 13 bases in between. This CDR3 has 13 residues. CDR3 nucleotides: TGTGCCAGCAGCTGGGGGGAGGGTGATGGCTACACCTTC. It is translated as CASSWGEGDGYTF. The full variable domain, in which reference TRBV9 and TRBJ1-2 provide the parts outside the CDR3, is DSGVTQTPKHLITATGQRVTLRCSPRSGDLSVYWYQQSLDQGLQFLIQYYNGEERAKGNILERFSAQQFPDLHSELNLSSLELGDSALYFCASSWGEGDGYTFGSGTRLTVV.

The V call is TRBV18, the J call TRBJ1-2; D unresolved. The V end was cut by 2 bases, the J end by 5 bases, with 12 bases between. This CDR3 region has 14 residues. The germline V gene encodes CDR1 KGHSH and CDR2 LQKENI. CDR3 in amino acids: CASSPARQKYGYTF. Here the CDR3 DNA reads TGTGCCAGCTCACCAGCCAGGCAGAAATATGGCTACACCTTC.

As for this clone: The sample contains more than one DNA sequence encoding this CDR3. The chain carries TRBV4-3 and TRBJ1-2; D perhaps matches TRBD1 (5 bases). Germline V gene sequence: CDR1 LGHNA, CDR2 YSLEER. Trimming removed 0 bases from V and 3 bases from J, with 8 bases in between. CDR3 length equals 14 residues. CDR3 bases: TGCGCCAGCAGCCAAGACCAGGGATACTATGGCTACACCTTC. Amino acids: CASSQDQGYYGYTF.

The chain carries TRBV27 and TRBJ2-7; maybe TRBD1 (5 bases). V was clipped by 4 bases and J by 1 base, with 11 bases between them. Germline CDR1 and CDR2: MNHEY and SMNVEV (reference sequence). This CDR3 has 14 residues. This CDR3 reads CASSSGITSYEQYF. Here the CDR3 DNA reads TGTGCCAGCAGTTCAGGGATTACTTCCTACGAGCAGTACTTC.

The chain joins TRBV19 to TRBJ1-4; 7 bases align to TRBD1. There are 16 residues in the CDR3. Germline values: CDR1 LNHDA, CDR2 SQIVND (reference sequence). V shed 3 bases, J shed 2 bases, and the junction held 6 bases outside the gene matches. The CDR3 DNA sequence: TGTGCCAGTAGTATTAGTTTGACAGGGACTAATGAAAAACTGTTTTTT. Its protein product is CASSISLTGTNEKLFF.

This chain uses TRBV6-4 with TRBJ2-1, with TRBD2 identical over 7 bases. Trimming cost V 3 bases and J 6 bases; bases outside gene matches: 5. The CDR3 runs 14 residues. From germline, CDR1 is MRHNA and CDR2 SNTAGT. The CDR3 reads CASSEGEGRNEQFF. Here the CDR3 DNA reads TGTGCCAGCAGTGAGGGGGAGGGCCGCAATGAGCAGTTCTTC.